This entry is about one T cell receptor (beta chain). This receptor's antigen is unknown. No base-level quality is on record; no much larger clone is a single base apart. TCRbeta CDR3 regions were sequenced with the immunoSEQ Assay. After extraction, genomic DNA underwent amplification by bias-controlled multiplex PCR, followed by high-throughput sequencing. The paper's processing steps were these. To quantify the absolute abundance of every unique TCRbeta CDR3 region, sequences were collapsed and filtered. T cell fraction was estimated by normalizing TCRbeta template counts to usable DNA, which was measured by amplifying reference genes present in all nucleated cells. Repertoire TCRs were annotated as SARS-CoV-2-specific when V gene, CDR3 amino acid sequence and J gene were exactly matched to a known reactive TCR set. MIRA supplied the reference SARS-CoV-2 TCR set, which was filtered for enrichment in COVID-19-positive ImmuneCODE repertoires so that public or cross-reactive TCRs were removed. Based on the MIRA antigens, annotated TCRs were further analysed at the level of specific ORF or position within ORF. Breadth was defined as annotated unique rearrangements over total unique productive rearrangements; depth was the summed frequency of those rearrangements. Two-sided Wilcoxon rank-sum tests were used to compare TCR breadth between groups. Here the immuneACCESS table is served through TCRdb, limited to in-frame sequences with V and J called. Missing clones are a known gap in these copies; in checked studies unresolved V genes cover under half, and the rest lacks a known reason. That table gives V, J and clone size, and the DNA gave D and trimming. Present in this sample are over 110,000 clones, around 86% of which were seen just once. The top ten constitute around 5% of the sample.

Its CDR3 holds 15 amino acids, cysteine through phenylalanine. The entry retains the CDR3 DNA only, 45 bases that are in frame from base 1. Trimming takes 5 bases from V and 7 bases from J, and the germline ends sit 20 bases apart. For CDR1 and CDR2, the germline V gene (reference sequence) lists GTSNPN and SVGIG. Reading the label with the study, this specimen's time point is: individuals recovered from natural SARS-CoV-2 infection. The data derive from a study of Ad26.COV2.S vaccination and SARS-CoV-2 variants (dated by TCRdb to the early 2020s). Some background on the complete study: The specificity and breadth of SARS-CoV-2-reactive T cell receptors after Ad26.COV2.S vaccination were assessed by TCRbeta repertoire sequencing. The TCR-sequenced set comprised about 30 samples: around 20 Ad26.COV2.S vaccine recipients, 5 placebo recipients and 8 SARS-CoV-2 convalescent individuals. What the authors observed across the whole study: After vaccination, substantial breadth of spike-specific CD8+ and CD4+ T cell responses was reported. The authors noted that the TCR breadth and depth analyses may have underestimated total T cell responses. Vaccine and placebo recipients had similar non-spike TCR breadth, a finding consistent with the vaccine containing only spike. Ad26.COV2.S recipients had higher spike-specific TCR breadth than placebo recipients (P = 0.0014).

The chain was built from TRBV30 and TRBJ2-2; the D gene is perhaps TRBD2, on 5 matching bases. The input for sequencing was peripheral blood, taken after recovery from COVID-19. The TCR comes from a human donor who had recovered from COVID-19. The CDR3 here reads CAWGPGGSRVGELFF. The DNA sequence is TGTGCCTGGGGGCCCGGCGGGTCTAGGGTCGGGGAGCTGTTTTTT. This CDR3, with the reference TRBV30 and TRBJ2-2 proteins standing in past its ends, gives the full variable domain SQTIHQWPATLVQPVGSPLSLECTVEGTSNPNLYWYRQAAGRGLQLLFYSVGIGQISSEVPQNLSASRPQDRQFILSSKKLLLSDSGFYLCAWGPGGSRVGELFFGEGSRLTVL.